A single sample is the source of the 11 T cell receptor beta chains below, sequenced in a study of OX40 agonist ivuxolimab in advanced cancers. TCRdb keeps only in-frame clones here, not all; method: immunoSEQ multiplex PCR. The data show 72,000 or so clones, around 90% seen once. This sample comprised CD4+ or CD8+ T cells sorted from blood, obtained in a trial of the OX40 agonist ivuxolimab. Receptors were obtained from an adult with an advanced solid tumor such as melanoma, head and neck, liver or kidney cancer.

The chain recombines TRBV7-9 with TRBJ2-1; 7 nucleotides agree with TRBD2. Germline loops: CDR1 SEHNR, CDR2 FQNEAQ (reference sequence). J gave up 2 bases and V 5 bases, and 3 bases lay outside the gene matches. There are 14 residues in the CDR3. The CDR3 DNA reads TGTGCCAGCAGCCACCGGGGGGCCTACAATGAGCAGTTCTTC. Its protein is CASSHRGAYNEQFF.

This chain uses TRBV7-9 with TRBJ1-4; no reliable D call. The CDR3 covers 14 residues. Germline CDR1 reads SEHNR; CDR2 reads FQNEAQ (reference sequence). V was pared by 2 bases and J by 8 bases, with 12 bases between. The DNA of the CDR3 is TGTGCCAGCAGCTTATTGGGAGGTAGCGAAAAACTGTTTTTT. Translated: CASSLLGGSEKLFF.

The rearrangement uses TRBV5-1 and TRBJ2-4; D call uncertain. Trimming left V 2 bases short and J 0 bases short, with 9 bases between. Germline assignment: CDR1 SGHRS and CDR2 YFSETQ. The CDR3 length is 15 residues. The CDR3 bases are TGCGCCAGCAGCTTAGGAACCGTAGCCAAAAACATTCAGTACTTC. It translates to CASSLGTVAKNIQYF.

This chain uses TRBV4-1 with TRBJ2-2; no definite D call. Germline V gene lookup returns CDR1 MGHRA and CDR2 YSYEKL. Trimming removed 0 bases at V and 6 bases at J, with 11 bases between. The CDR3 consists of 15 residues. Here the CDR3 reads CASSQDRQVPGELFF. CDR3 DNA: TGCGCCAGCAGCCAAGATCGACAAGTACCCGGGGAGCTGTTTTTT.

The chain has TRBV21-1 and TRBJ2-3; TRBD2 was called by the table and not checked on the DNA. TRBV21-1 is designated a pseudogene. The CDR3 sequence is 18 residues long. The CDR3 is CASSRRPGLAGLLSTQYF. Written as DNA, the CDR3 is TGTGCCAGCAGCAGACGACCGGGACTAGCGGGATTGTTGTCTACGCAGTATTTT.

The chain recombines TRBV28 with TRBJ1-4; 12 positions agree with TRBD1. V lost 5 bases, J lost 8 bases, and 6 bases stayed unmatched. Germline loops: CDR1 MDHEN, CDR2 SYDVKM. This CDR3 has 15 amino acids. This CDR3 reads CASSIGTGGREKLFF. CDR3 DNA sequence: TGTGCCAGCAGTATAGGGACAGGGGGCCGGGAAAAACTGTTTTTT.

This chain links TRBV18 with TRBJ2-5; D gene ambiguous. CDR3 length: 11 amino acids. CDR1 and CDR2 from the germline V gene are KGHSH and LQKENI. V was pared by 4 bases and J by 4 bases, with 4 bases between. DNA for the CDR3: TGTGCCAGCTCACTGAGAGAGACCCAGTACTTC. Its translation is CASSLRETQYF.

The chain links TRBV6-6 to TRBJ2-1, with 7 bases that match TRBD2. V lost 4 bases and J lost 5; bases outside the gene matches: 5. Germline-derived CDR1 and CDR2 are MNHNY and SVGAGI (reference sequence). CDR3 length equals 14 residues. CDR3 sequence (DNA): TGTGCCAGCAGTTTTGGGGACTATAACAATGAGCAGTTCTTC. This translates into CASSFGDYNNEQFF.

CDR3 nucleotides: TGTGCCAGCTCACCATTCGAGGGTATGGCCACAGATACGCAGTATTTT. Its protein is CASSPFEGMATDTQYF. This sequence joins TRBV18 and TRBJ2-3; possibly TRBD2 for D (5 bases). CDR1 is KGHSH, CDR2 LQKENI, per germline. This CDR3 spans 16 amino acids. V lost 2 bases to trimming and J lost 2 bases, with 14 bases between them.

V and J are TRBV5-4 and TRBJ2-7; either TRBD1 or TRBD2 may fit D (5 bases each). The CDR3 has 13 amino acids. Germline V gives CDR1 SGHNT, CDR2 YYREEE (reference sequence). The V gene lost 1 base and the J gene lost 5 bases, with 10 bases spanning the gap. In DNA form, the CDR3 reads TGTGCCAGCAGCTTGTCAGGGAGCAACGAGCAGTACTTC. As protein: CASSLSGSNEQYF.

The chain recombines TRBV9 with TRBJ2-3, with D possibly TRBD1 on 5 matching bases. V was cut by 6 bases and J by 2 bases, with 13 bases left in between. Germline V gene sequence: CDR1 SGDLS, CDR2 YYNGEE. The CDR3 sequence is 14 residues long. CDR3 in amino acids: CASTSGSNTDTQYF. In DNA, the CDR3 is TGTGCCAGCACTTCAGGGTCAAACACAGATACGCAGTATTTT.